The 30 T cell receptor beta chains reported below all come from one sample, sequenced in a study of blood T cells in healthy people across ages. With a J-beta primer mix and a sample-barcoded 5' primer, a second PCR ran about 7 to 12 cycles. Via MiXCR, TCRdb re-called the 5' RACE reads, giving one row per CDR3 protein. Among over a million distinct CDR3 sequences, around 45% were seen once, and the ten largest hold approximately 17%. Sample: blood. The receptors here all came from a woman aged 60 to 75 in good health.

The chain links TRBV7-9 to TRBJ2-7; perhaps TRBD1 as D (5 bases). Trimming cost V 3 bases and J 2 bases, with 11 bases left between them. The CDR3 is 14 amino acids. Per germline, CDR1 SEHNR and CDR2 FQNEAQ (reference sequence). CDR3 nucleotides: TGTGCCAGCAGCTTGCAGGCAGGGCCCTACGAGCAGTACTTC. Translated: CASSLQAGPYEQYF.

The chain carries TRBV3-1 and TRBJ2-2; perhaps D is TRBD1 or TRBD2 (5 bases each). Looked up from germline, CDR1 is LGHDT and CDR2 is YNNKEL (reference sequence). The CDR3 covers 17 residues. The V end was cut by 4 bases, the J end by 7 bases, with 22 bases between. Here the CDR3 DNA reads TGTGCCAGCAGCCTCAGACGGGCCGGGGCTCGTGGCGGGGAGCTGTTTTTT. Its translation is CASSLRRAGARGGELFF.

J is TRBJ2-3 and V is TRBV14; no firm D call. Germline loops: CDR1 SGHDN, CDR2 FVKESK. The CDR3 runs 13 residues. Trimming took off 0 bases at V and 2 bases at J, with 3 bases between the two ends. CDR3 bases: TGTGCCAGCAGCCAAGAGCACACAGATACGCAGTATTTT. It codes for CASSQEHTDTQYF.

The chain employs TRBV11-2 and TRBJ2-5; 8 nucleotides line up with TRBD2. The closer fit of TRBJ2-7 to the DNA end suggests the J call may be wrong. The CDR3 is 14 residues long. CDR1 is SGHAT, CDR2 FQNNGV, per germline. In nucleotides, the CDR3 is TGTGCCAGCAGCCCGGGGGGGGCGACTTCCGAGCAGTACTTC. It is translated as CASSPGGATSEQYF.

The chain joins TRBV9 to TRBJ2-6, with D hard to call. Trimming stripped 0 bases from V and 5 bases from J, with 9 bases between. CDR1 and CDR2 (germline): SGDLS, YYNGEE. The CDR3 is made up of 15 amino acids. Here the CDR3 reads CASSVELERANVLTF. CDR3 bases: TGTGCCAGCAGCGTAGAATTAGAAAGGGCCAACGTCCTGACTTTC.

This clonotype was counted only a few times. This sequence joins TRBV10-3 and TRBJ1-4; TRBD1 might be the D (6 bases). Deletions cut 3 bases from V and 8 bases from J, with 13 bases between. The germline V gene has CDR1 ENHRY and CDR2 SYGVKD. CDR3 length: 14 amino acids. The CDR3, as DNA: TGTGCCATCAGTGATCAGGGGCTTGGGGAAAAACTGTTTTTT. Translated: CAISDQGLGEKLFF.

V is TRBV10-3 and J is TRBJ1-1; D remains ambiguous. Looked up from germline, CDR1 is ENHRY and CDR2 is SYGVKD. Trimming left V 6 bases short and J 1 base short, with 9 bases between. The CDR3 totals 13 residues. CDR3 bases: TGTGCCATCAGATCTGTGGGGAACACTGAAGCTTTCTTT. It encodes CAIRSVGNTEAFF.

This chain links TRBV12-5 with TRBJ2-2; D is perhaps TRBD1 (5 bases). V lost 6 bases to trimming and J lost 3 bases, with 11 bases between them. There are 14 residues in the CDR3. From germline, CDR1 is LGHNT and CDR2 FRNRAP. CDR3 protein: CASGSSGYTGELFF. CDR3 nucleotides: TGTGCTAGTGGCTCATCAGGGTACACCGGGGAGCTGTTTTTT.

This clonotype was seen only a few times. The junction departs from the called germline gene at one end, perhaps through a read error. The V gene is TRBV7-6, the J gene TRBJ2-5, with no clear D. The length of the CDR3 is 17 residues. Germline values: CDR1 SGHVS, CDR2 FNYEAQ. CDR3 sequence reads: CASSLVPAGSYQGTQYF. In DNA form, the CDR3 reads TGTGCCAGCAGCTTAGTGCCAGCAGGTTCTTACCAAGGGACCCAGTACTTC.

The sample holds one count of this clonotype. The J gene is TRBJ2-1, the V gene TRBV20-1; D unresolved. The germline gives CDR1 DFQATT, CDR2 SNEGSKA (reference sequence). V was trimmed by 0 bases and J by 7 bases, leaving 4 bases between them. The CDR3 consists of 11 residues. The CDR3 bases are TGCAGTGCTAGAGAGTGGAATGAGCAGTTCTTC. Its translation: CSAREWNEQFF.

The V gene is TRBV29-1, the J gene TRBJ2-1; D is perhaps TRBD2 (6 bases). This CDR3 has 13 residues. The V end lost 5 bases, the J end lost 6 bases, and 14 bases lay between the germline ends. The germline V gene encodes CDR1 SQVTM and CDR2 ANQGSEA. The CDR3 sequence is CSVPNGGLNEQFF. The DNA for the CDR3 is TGCAGCGTTCCCAACGGGGGACTCAATGAGCAGTTCTTC.

Comments on this clonotype: Given a much more abundant clone one base away, this may be a read error. V is TRBV7-3 and J is TRBJ2-1; TRBD2 aligns across 7 bases. This CDR3 has 13 residues. Germline CDR1 and CDR2: SGHTA and FQGTGA. V was pared by 2 bases and J by 10 bases, with 5 bases of the junction left unmatched. This chain's CDR3 is CASSLAGEKEQFF. Here the CDR3 DNA reads TGTGCCAGCAGCTTAGCGGGAGAGAAGGAGCAGTTCTTC.

The chain has TRBV7-2 and TRBJ2-7, with 9 bases aligning to TRBD2. The CDR3 consists of 17 residues. The junction had 9 bases not matched to a gene; V was cut back by 3 bases and J by 0 bases. Germline lookup yields CDR1 SGHTA and CDR2 FQGNSA. The CDR3 here is CASSLGLAGPSSYEQYF. The CDR3 nucleotides are TGTGCCAGCAGCTTGGGTCTAGCGGGACCCAGCTCCTACGAGCAGTACTTC.

The chain recombines TRBV12-3 or TRBV12-4 with TRBJ2-3, with 11 bases that match TRBD2. V was pared by 5 bases and J by 2 bases, with 9 bases of the junction left unmatched. This CDR3 contains 17 residues. This chain's CDR3 is CASSLRLAGGDTDTQYF. CDR3 nucleotides: TGTGCCAGCAGTCTCAGGTTAGCGGGAGGGGACACAGATACGCAGTATTTT.

The table lists this clonotype with a count of one. V and J are TRBV18 and TRBJ1-5; tentative D call: TRBD1 (5 bases). The germline V and J ends were trimmed by 6 bases and 4 bases, with 16 bases remaining between them. The V gene's germline CDR1 is KGHSH and CDR2 LQKENI. The CDR3 sequence is 15 residues long. The chain's CDR3 is CASSPDVGRNQPQHF. The DNA of the CDR3 is TGTGCCAGCTCGCCCGACGTGGGGCGGAATCAGCCCCAGCATTTT.

The chain employs TRBV11-2 and TRBJ2-5; D is unclear. Germline V gene sequence: CDR1 SGHAT, CDR2 FQNNGV. This CDR3 spans 15 amino acids. With 7 bases removed from V and 1 base from J, the gap between germline ends came to 16 bases. The chain's CDR3 is CASIETPWGQETQYF. The CDR3 region has the DNA TGTGCCAGCATCGAGACACCATGGGGCCAAGAGACCCAGTACTTC.

This clonotype showed up just a few times. The chain recombines TRBV7-8 with TRBJ1-5, with TRBD1 identical over 7 bases. Germline CDR1 is SGHVS and CDR2 is FQNEAQ. V gave up 4 bases and J gave up 4 bases; unmatched junction bases: 16. This CDR3 has 18 amino acids. CDR3 DNA sequence: TGTGCCAGCAGCTGGAAGGTGGGACAGCGGATTAGTAATCAGCCCCAGCATTTT. Protein sequence: CASSWKVGQRISNQPQHF.

The J gene is TRBJ2-1, the V gene TRBV15, with TRBD1 matching 10 bases. Germline V gene lookup returns CDR1 LNHNV and CDR2 YYDKDF (reference sequence). The CDR3 consists of 14 residues. V trimming: 5 bases; J trimming: 15 bases; junction bases outside the gene matches: 13. The CDR3: CATSGPGQGPLGFF. Here the CDR3 DNA reads TGTGCCACCAGCGGACCGGGACAGGGGCCCCTCGGGTTCTTC.

V is TRBV7-8 and J is TRBJ2-4, with 9 bases aligning to TRBD2. Trimming removed 4 bases from V and 2 bases from J; junction bases left unmatched: 3. CDR1 is SGHVS, CDR2 FQNEAQ, per germline. This CDR3 comprises 15 residues. The CDR3 nucleotides read TGTGCCAGCAGCTCAGCGGGGGGCACCAAAAACATTCAGTACTTC. It yields the protein CASSSAGGTKNIQYF.

The chain is built from TRBV6-6 and TRBJ2-7, with 11 bases that match TRBD1. The CDR3 consists of 17 residues. Trimming at V came to 0 bases and at J to 3 bases, leaving 7 bases not matched to a gene. Germline loops: CDR1 MNHNY, CDR2 SVGAGI (reference sequence). CDR3 residues: CASSYSSLGTGGYEQYF. The CDR3 DNA is TGTGCCAGCAGTTACTCGAGTCTCGGGACAGGGGGCTACGAGCAGTACTTC.

The chain recombines TRBV20-1 with TRBJ2-5, with 9 nucleotides matching TRBD2. The DNA end favors TRBJ2-7, so the J call may be wrong. CDR3 length equals 16 residues. CDR1 and CDR2 from the germline V gene are DFQATT and SNEGSKA (reference sequence). The CDR3 DNA sequence: TGCAGTGCTGGAGTCCTAGCGGGGCCGACTTCCTACGAGCAGTACTTC. Its translation is CSAGVLAGPTSYEQYF.

The chain couples TRBV10-3 to TRBJ2-1; 10 bases line up with TRBD1. The CDR3 is made up of 14 amino acids. The J segment lost 7 bases and the V segment lost 8 bases, leaving 8 bases of the junction unmatched. Germline lookup yields CDR1 ENHRY and CDR2 SYGVKD. CDR3 in amino acids: CAIQGQGTGNEQFF. DNA for the CDR3: TGTGCCATCCAGGGACAGGGGACTGGGAATGAGCAGTTCTTC.

The gene calls are TRBV20-1 and TRBJ1-6, with D hard to call. The CDR3 runs to 16 residues. Per the germline V gene, CDR1 is DFQATT and CDR2 is SNEGSKA (reference sequence). Deletions cut 4 bases from V and 7 bases from J, with 20 bases between. CDR3 amino acids: CSATNPTRANNSPLHF. CDR3 DNA sequence: TGCAGTGCTACAAACCCGACGAGAGCAAACAATTCACCCCTCCACTTT.

The genes are TRBV20-1 and TRBJ2-1; the D gene is possibly TRBD2 (5 bases). Trimming took off 6 bases at V and 0 bases at J, with 12 bases between the two ends. Germline lookup yields CDR1 DFQATT and CDR2 SNEGSKA (reference sequence). The CDR3 is made up of 14 amino acids. The CDR3 is CSARGVGSYNEQFF. CDR3 sequence (DNA): TGCAGTGCCCGGGGAGTGGGCTCCTACAATGAGCAGTTCTTC.

The CDR3, as DNA: TGTGCCAGCAGTTACTCTCCTAGCGCCTTTGCCTACGAGCAGTACTTC. Its protein is CASSYSPSAFAYEQYF. V gene TRBV6-5 combines with J gene TRBJ2-5, with D possibly matching TRBD2 (6 bases). Matching the DNA end better, TRBJ2-7 makes the J call doubtful. Germline CDR1 and CDR2: MNHEY and SVGAGI. This CDR3 region has 16 residues.

The rearrangement links TRBV3-1 to TRBJ1-2; TRBD1 might be the D (6 bases). Germline CDR1 LGHDT, CDR2 YNNKEL (reference sequence). The CDR3 runs 14 residues. The V gene lost 4 bases and the J gene lost 4 bases, with 13 bases spanning the gap. CDR3 DNA: TGTGCCAGCAGCCCAGGGGCACGGGGCTATGGCTACACCTTC. It is translated as CASSPGARGYGYTF.

The chain recombines TRBV24-1 with TRBJ2-1; the D gene is possibly TRBD2 (5 bases). The CDR3 has 13 residues. Trimming took off 4 bases at V and 4 bases at J, with 7 bases between the two ends. Germline values: CDR1 KGHDR, CDR2 SFDVKD. The CDR3 DNA is TGTGCCACCAGTGAGCCGGGGTACAATGAGCAGTTCTTC. Protein: CATSEPGYNEQFF.

The genes are TRBV6-2 or TRBV6-3 and TRBJ1-6, with D unresolved. The CDR3 extends over 13 amino acids. The V end lost 6 bases, the J end lost 6 bases, and 9 bases lay between the germline ends. CDR1 and CDR2 from the germline V gene are MNHEY and SVGEGT. The CDR3, as DNA: TGTGCCAGCAGGGACGACCGTAATTCACCCCTCCACTTT. It is translated as CASRDDRNSPLHF.

In its sample, this clonotype was seen many times. The chain couples TRBV10-1 to TRBJ2-5; no clear D. Looked up from germline, CDR1 is WNHNN and CDR2 is SYGVQD (reference sequence). V lost 0 bases and J 5 bases, leaving 4 bases between the germline ends. The CDR3 length is 12 residues. The CDR3 DNA reads TGCGCCAGCAGTGAGTCGGGGGAGACCCAGTACTTC. It codes for CASSESGETQYF.

This clonotype was seen a handful of times. The chain carries TRBV5-6 and TRBJ2-1; maybe TRBD2 (6 bases). Germline V gene data show CDR1 as SGHDT and CDR2 as YYEEEE. The CDR3 consists of 16 residues. The V end was cut by 0 bases, the J end by 5 bases, with 15 bases between. The CDR3 is CASSLGDFRTDNEQFF. CDR3 nucleotide sequence: TGTGCCAGCAGCTTGGGGGACTTCCGTACCGACAATGAGCAGTTCTTC.